One TCR beta chain is described in this entry. The antigen is unknown. Quantitative 5'-RACE with molecular barcodes produced the TCR beta libraries. TCRdb re-derived calls from the 5' RACE reads in MiXCR, one entry per CDR3 protein. The table shows over 130,000 distinct CDR3 sequences, with around two fifths occurring only once. The CDR3 sequence is 15 residues long. The V gene's germline CDR1 is SEHNR and CDR2 FQNEAQ (reference sequence). Trimming stripped 5 bases from V and 3 bases from J, with 14 bases between. This sample is part of a study of CD8 T cells in ankylosing spondylitis. Study-wide findings and caveats: Ankylosing spondylitis blood appeared to carry a characteristic TCR beta motif of roughly 8 highly homologous variants. Those disease-linked clones were CD8+; they were also relatively rare in peripheral blood.

The rearrangement joins TRBV7-9 to TRBJ2-4; perhaps TRBD2 as D (7 bases). This receptor was identified in a male donor with ankylosing spondylitis. The sequenced sample was synovial fluid, either unsorted or a sorted T cell fraction (not recorded which). The CDR3 DNA sequence: TGTGCCAGCAGCCGCCGGGGGGCGGGCAAAAACATTCAGTACTTC. Protein product: CASSRRGAGKNIQYF.